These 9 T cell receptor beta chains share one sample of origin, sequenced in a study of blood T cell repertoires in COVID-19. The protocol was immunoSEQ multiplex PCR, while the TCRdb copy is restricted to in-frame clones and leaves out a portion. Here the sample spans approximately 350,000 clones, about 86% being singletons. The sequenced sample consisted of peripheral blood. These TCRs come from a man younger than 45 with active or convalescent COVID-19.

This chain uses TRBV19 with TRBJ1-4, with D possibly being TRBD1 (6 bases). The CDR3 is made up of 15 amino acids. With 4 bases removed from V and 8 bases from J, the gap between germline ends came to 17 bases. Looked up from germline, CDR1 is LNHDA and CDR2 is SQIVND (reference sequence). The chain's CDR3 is CASSTLGQQMEKLFF. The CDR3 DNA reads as TGTGCCAGTAGTACCCTTGGACAGCAAATGGAAAAACTGTTTTTT.

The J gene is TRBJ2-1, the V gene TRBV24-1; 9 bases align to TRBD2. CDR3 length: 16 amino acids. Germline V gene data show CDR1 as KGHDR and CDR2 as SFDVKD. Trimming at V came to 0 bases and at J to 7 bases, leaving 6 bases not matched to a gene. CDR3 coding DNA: TGTGCCACCAGTGATTTGGCTAGCGGGGCAAAAAATGAGCAGTTCTTC. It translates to CATSDLASGAKNEQFF.

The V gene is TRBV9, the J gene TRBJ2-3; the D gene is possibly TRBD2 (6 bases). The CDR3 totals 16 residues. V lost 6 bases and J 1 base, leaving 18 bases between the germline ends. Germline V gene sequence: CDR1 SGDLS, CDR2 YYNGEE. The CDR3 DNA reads TGTGCCAGCACCCCGAGCCCGCGGGAACGCACAGATACGCAGTATTTT. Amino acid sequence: CASTPSPRERTDTQYF.

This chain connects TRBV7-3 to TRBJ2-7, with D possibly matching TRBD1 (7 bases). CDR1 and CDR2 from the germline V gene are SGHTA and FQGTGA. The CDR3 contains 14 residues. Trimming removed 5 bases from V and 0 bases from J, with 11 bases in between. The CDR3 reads CASSPGGPSYEQYF. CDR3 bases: TGTGCCAGCAGCCCAGGGGGGCCCTCCTACGAGCAGTACTTC.

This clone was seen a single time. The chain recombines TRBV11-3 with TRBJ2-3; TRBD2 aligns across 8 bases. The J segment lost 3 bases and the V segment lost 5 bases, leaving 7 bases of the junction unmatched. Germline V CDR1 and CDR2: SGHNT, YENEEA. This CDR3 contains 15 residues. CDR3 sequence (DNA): TGTGCCAGCAGCCCGTCGGGAGGGAGGACAGATACGCAGTATTTT. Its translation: CASSPSGGRTDTQYF. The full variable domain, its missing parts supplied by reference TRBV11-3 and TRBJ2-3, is EAGVVQSPRYKIIEKKQPVAFWCNPISGHNTLYWYLQNLGQGPELLIRYENEEAVDDSQLPKDRFSAERLKGVDSTLKIQPAELGDSAVYLCASSPSGGRTDTQYFGPGTRLTVL.

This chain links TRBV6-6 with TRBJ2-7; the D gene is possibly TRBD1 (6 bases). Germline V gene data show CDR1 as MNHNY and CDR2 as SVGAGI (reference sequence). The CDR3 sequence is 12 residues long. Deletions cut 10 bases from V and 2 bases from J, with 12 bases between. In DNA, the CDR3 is TGTGCCACCCTGACAGGAACCTACGAGCAGTACTTC. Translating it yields CATLTGTYEQYF.

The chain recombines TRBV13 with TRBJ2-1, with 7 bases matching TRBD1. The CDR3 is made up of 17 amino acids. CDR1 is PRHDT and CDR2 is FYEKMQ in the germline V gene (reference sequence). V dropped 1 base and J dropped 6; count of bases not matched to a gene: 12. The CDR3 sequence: CASSLVASFTGANEQFF. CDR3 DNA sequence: TGTGCCAGCAGCTTAGTTGCATCTTTTACAGGGGCCAATGAGCAGTTCTTC.

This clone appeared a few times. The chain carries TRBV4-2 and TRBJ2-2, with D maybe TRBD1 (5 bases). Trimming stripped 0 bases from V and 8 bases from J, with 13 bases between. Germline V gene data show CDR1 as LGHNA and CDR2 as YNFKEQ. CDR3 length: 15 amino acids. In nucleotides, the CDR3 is TGTGCCAGCAGCCAAGATTTGCAGGGAATAGGGGAGCTGTTTTTT. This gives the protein CASSQDLQGIGELFF.

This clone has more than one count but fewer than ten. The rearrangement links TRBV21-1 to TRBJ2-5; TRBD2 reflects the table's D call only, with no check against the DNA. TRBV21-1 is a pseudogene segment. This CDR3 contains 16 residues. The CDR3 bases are TGTGCCAGCAGCTCCCACCGGGACTGGCTCGATGAGACCCAGTACTTC. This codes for CASSSHRDWLDETQYF.